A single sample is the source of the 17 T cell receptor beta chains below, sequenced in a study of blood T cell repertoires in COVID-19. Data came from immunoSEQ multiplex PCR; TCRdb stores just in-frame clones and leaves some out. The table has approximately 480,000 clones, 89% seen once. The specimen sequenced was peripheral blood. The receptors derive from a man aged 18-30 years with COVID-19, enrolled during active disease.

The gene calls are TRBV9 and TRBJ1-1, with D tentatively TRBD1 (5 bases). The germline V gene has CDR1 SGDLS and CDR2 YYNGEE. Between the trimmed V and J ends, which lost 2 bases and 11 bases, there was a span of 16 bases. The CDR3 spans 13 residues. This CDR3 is CASSVFDRSGAFF. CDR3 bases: TGTGCCAGCAGCGTGTTTGACAGATCCGGGGCTTTCTTT. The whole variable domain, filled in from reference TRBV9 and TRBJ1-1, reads DSGVTQTPKHLITATGQRVTLRCSPRSGDLSVYWYQQSLDQGLQFLIQYYNGEERAKGNILERFSAQQFPDLHSELNLSSLELGDSALYFCASSVFDRSGAFFGQGTRLTVV.

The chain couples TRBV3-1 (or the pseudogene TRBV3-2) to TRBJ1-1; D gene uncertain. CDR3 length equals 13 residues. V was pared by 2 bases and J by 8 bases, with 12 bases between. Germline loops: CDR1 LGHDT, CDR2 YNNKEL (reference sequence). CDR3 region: CASSQSGRREAFF. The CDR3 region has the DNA TGTGCCAGCAGCCAATCCGGACGGAGGGAAGCTTTCTTT.

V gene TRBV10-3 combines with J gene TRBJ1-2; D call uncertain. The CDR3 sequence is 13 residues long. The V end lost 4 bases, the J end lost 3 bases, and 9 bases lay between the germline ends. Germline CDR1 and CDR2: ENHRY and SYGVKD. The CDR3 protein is CAISGTDYYGYTF. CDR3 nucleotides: TGTGCCATCAGTGGGACGGACTACTATGGCTACACCTTC.

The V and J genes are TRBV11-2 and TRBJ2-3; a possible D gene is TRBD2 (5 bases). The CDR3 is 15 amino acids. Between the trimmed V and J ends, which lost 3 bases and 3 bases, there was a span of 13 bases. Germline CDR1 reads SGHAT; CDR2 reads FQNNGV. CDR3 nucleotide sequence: TGTGCCAGCAGCTTTTCTGCGGGTTATACAGATACGCAGTATTTT. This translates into CASSFSAGYTDTQYF.

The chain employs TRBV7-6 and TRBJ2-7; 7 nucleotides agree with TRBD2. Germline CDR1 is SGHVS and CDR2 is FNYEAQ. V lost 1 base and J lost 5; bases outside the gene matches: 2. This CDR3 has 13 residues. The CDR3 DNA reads TGTGCCAGCAGCTTAGATGCGGGAGACGAGCAGTACTTC. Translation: CASSLDAGDEQYF.

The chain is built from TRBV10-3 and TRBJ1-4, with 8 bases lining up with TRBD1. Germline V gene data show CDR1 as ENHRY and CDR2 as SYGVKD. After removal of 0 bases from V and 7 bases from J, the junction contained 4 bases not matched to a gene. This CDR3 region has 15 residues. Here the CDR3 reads CAISESDRAGEKLFF. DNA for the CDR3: TGTGCCATCAGTGAGTCGGACAGGGCGGGTGAAAAACTGTTTTTT.

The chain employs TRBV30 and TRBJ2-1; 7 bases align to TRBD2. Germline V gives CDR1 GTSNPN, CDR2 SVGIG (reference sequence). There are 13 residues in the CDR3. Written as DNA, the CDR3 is TGTGCTCCCTGGGGGGGAACCGACAATGAGCAGTTCTTC. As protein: CAPWGGTDNEQFF.

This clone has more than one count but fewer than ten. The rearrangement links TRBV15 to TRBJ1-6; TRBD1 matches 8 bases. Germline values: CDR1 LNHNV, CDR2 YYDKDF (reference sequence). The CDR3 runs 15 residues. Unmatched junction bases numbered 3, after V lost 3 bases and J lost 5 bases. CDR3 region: CATSRDRANNSPLHF. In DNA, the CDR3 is TGTGCCACCAGCAGGGACAGGGCGAATAATTCACCCCTCCACTTT.

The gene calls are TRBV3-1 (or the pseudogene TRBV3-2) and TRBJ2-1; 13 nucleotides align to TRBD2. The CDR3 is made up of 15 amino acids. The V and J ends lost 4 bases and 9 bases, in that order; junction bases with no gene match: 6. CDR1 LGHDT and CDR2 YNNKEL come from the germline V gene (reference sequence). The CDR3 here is CASSLGLAGVGEQFF. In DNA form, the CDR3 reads TGTGCCAGCAGCCTAGGACTAGCGGGAGTCGGTGAGCAGTTCTTC.

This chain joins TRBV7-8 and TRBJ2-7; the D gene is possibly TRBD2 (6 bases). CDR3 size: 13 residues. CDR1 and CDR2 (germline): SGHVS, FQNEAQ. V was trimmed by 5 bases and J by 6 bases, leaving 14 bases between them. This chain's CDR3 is CASSLSQGGEQYF. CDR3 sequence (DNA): TGTGCCAGCAGCCTCTCGCAGGGAGGCGAGCAGTACTTC. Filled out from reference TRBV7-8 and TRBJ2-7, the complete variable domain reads GAGVSQSPRYKVAKRGQDVALRCDPISGHVSLFWYQQALGQGPEFLTYFQNEAQLDKSGLPSDRFFAERPEGSVSTLKIQRTQQEDSAVYLCASSLSQGGEQYFGPGTRLTVT.

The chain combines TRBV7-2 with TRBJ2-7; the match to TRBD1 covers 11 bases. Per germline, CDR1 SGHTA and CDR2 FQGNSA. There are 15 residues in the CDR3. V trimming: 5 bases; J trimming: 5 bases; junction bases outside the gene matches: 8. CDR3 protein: CASSKTGTGGHEQYF. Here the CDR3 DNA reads TGTGCCAGCAGCAAAACCGGGACAGGGGGGCACGAGCAGTACTTC.

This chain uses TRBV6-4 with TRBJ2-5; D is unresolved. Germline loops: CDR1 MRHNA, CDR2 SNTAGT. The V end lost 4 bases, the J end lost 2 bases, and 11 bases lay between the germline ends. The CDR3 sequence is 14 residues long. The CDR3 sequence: CASSAPTAQETQYF. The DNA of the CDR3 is TGTGCCAGCAGTGCCCCCACAGCACAAGAGACCCAGTACTTC.

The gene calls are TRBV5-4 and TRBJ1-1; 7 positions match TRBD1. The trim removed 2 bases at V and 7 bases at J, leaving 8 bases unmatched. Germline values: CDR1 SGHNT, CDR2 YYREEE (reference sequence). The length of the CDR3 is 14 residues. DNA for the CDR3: TGTGCCAGCAGCTTCCTAACAGGGGCTGGTGAAGCTTTCTTT. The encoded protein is CASSFLTGAGEAFF.

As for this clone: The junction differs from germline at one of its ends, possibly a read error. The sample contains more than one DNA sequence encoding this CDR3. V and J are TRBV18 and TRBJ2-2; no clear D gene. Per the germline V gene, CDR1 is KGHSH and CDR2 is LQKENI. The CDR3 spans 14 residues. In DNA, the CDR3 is TGCGCCAGCTCACCTCAGACGAACACCGGGGAGCTGTTTTTT. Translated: CASSPQTNTGELFF.

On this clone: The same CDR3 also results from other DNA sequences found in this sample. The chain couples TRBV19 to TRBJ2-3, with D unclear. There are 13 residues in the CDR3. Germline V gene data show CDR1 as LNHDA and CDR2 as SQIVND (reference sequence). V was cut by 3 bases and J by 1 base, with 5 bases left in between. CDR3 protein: CASSITGTDTQYF. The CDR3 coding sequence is TGTGCCAGTAGTATCACGGGCACAGATACGCAGTATTTT.

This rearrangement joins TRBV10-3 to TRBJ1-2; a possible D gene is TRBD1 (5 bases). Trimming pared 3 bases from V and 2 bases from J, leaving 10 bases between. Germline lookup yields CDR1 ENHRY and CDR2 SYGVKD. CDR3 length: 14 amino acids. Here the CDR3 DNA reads TGTGCCATCAGTGACGTGACAGAGAACTATGGCTACACCTTC. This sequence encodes CAISDVTENYGYTF.

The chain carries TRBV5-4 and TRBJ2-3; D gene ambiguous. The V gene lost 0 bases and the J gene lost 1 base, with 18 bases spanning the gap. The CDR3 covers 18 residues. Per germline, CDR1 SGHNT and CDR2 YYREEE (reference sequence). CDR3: CASSLAPGSRKRTDTQYF. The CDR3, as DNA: TGTGCCAGCAGCTTGGCCCCCGGGTCGCGTAAACGCACAGATACGCAGTATTTT.